The clone carrying this T cell receptor beta chain has ten or more counts. The data belong to a study of early T cells in non-severe SARS-CoV-2 infection. The CDR3 has 16 amino acids. V trimming: 2 bases; J trimming: 4 bases; junction bases outside the gene matches: 6. Germline CDR1 ENHRY, CDR2 SYGVKD. Individual cDNA molecules were tagged with unique molecular identifiers, the study reported. TCRdb recomputed calls from the 5' RACE reads with MiXCR, one row per CDR3 protein. The table has about 69,000 distinct CDR3 sequences, roughly 4.9% seen once; the top ten hold approximately 3.7%. Material: whole blood, obtained at baseline. The chain is built from TRBV10-3 and TRBJ1-1, with 11 bases lining up with TRBD1. This sequence was found in an adult who was a healthcare worker with PCR-confirmed SARS-CoV-2 infection or an uninfected control (not recorded which). The donor label of this sample is uncertain. CDR3 DNA sequence: TGTGCCATCAGTGAGCCCCAGGGGACAGGGGGCACTGAAGCTTTCTTT. Protein sequence: CAISEPQGTGGTEAFF.